The 32 T cell receptor beta chains in this list originate from one sample, sequenced in a study of chemoradiotherapy in HPV16-positive cancers. The assay was immunoSEQ multiplex PCR, and TCRdb's table has in-frame clones only and misses some. The sample lists roughly 25,000 clones, more than 75% seen once, with about 4.5% in the top ten. The specimen comprised blood, sampled from a patient who underwent chemoradiotherapy. The receptors shown here come from a human donor with HPV-associated anogenital cancer.

V gene TRBV30 combines with J gene TRBJ1-3, with D tentatively TRBD1 (5 bases). Deletions cut 0 bases from V and 8 bases from J, with 11 bases between. In germline, CDR1 is GTSNPN, CDR2 SVGIG (reference sequence). There are 13 residues in the CDR3. For the CDR3, the DNA is TGTGCCTGGAGTGTGTGGGGGACGGACACCATATATTTT. It translates to CAWSVWGTDTIYF.

V gene TRBV6-1 combines with J gene TRBJ1-2; D is perhaps TRBD1 (5 bases). CDR3 length: 12 residues. V was pared by 6 bases and J by 6 bases, with 11 bases between. Germline loops: CDR1 MNHNS, CDR2 SASEGT. CDR3 region: CASRRGENGYTF. The CDR3 nucleotides read TGTGCCAGCAGAAGGGGCGAGAATGGCTACACCTTC.

J is TRBJ2-5 and V is TRBV7-2, with 7 bases identical to TRBD1. The CDR3 totals 16 residues. Germline V gene data show CDR1 as SGHTA and CDR2 as FQGNSA. V lost 4 bases to trimming and J lost 5 bases; unmatched junction nucleotides: 13. The CDR3, as DNA: TGTGCCAGCAGCTACCTGGGACAGTCTAATAGGGAGACCCAGTACTTC. The encoded protein is CASSYLGQSNRETQYF. The full variable domain, in which reference TRBV7-2 and TRBJ2-5 provide the parts outside the CDR3, is GAGVSQSPSNKVTEKGKDVELRCDPISGHTALYWYRQSLGQGLEFLIYFQGNSAPDKSGLPSDRFSAERTGGSVSTLTIQRTQQEDSAVYLCASSYLGQSNRETQYFGPGTRLLVL.

In its sample, this clone was seen a few times. Different DNA sequences within this sample yield the same CDR3. This chain joins TRBV2 and TRBJ1-2; the D is unclear. In germline, CDR1 is SNHLY, CDR2 FYNNEI. V was shortened by 1 base and J by 4 bases, with 16 bases between the two germline ends. The CDR3 has 16 residues. CDR3 residues: CASSEGRPRHSYGYTF. CDR3 DNA: TGTGCCAGCAGTGAAGGGAGGCCGAGACATTCCTATGGCTACACCTTC.

The chain employs TRBV7-2 and TRBJ2-1; tentative D call: TRBD2 (5 bases). The length of the CDR3 is 16 residues. Trimming cost V 1 base and J 0 bases, with 10 bases left between them. Germline lookup yields CDR1 SGHTA and CDR2 FQGNSA. CDR3 bases: TGTGCCAGCAGCTTAGTAGTGGGGAGCTCCTACAATGAGCAGTTCTTC. It specifies CASSLVVGSSYNEQFF.

This chain uses TRBV4-3 with TRBJ2-2, with 12 bases aligning to TRBD2. V dropped 1 base and J dropped 5; count of bases not matched to a gene: 8. CDR3 length: 18 amino acids. Germline CDR1 and CDR2: LGHNA and YSLEER. CDR3 protein: CASSQGRLAGGRTGELFF. The CDR3 DNA follows: TGCGCCAGCAGCCAAGGGCGGCTAGCGGGAGGGCGGACCGGGGAGCTGTTTTTT.

The chain links TRBV19 to TRBJ2-1, with 8 bases matching TRBD1. Trimming cost V 4 bases and J 10 bases; bases outside gene matches: 9. This CDR3 is built from 14 residues. Per germline, CDR1 LNHDA and CDR2 SQIVND (reference sequence). CDR3 loop: CASSKPWTGYEQFF. The CDR3 DNA reads TGTGCCAGTAGTAAACCCTGGACAGGGTACGAGCAGTTCTTC.

This clone has only a few counts. The chain recombines TRBV6-1 with TRBJ1-2, with D perhaps TRBD1 (5 bases). This CDR3 comprises 15 residues. V lost 1 base and J 0 bases, leaving 9 bases between the germline ends. Germline V gene data show CDR1 as MNHNS and CDR2 as SASEGT. CDR3 nucleotides: TGTGCCAGCAGTGAAGTGGGGGTTTCTAACTATGGCTACACCTTC. Amino acids: CASSEVGVSNYGYTF.

The CDR3 nucleotides read TGTGCCAGCAGCAGACGACCCTTATATGGCTACACCTTC. This translates into CASSRRPLYGYTF. This rearrangement joins TRBV7-2 to TRBJ1-2; no reliable D call. The CDR3 spans 13 residues. Deletions cut 5 bases from V and 5 bases from J, with 12 bases between. Germline loops: CDR1 SGHTA, CDR2 FQGNSA.

The count of this clone is one. V is TRBV5-1 and J is TRBJ2-7; TRBD2 matches at 9 bases. The germline V gene has CDR1 SGHRS and CDR2 YFSETQ. This CDR3 is built from 17 residues. V shed 0 bases and J 0 bases; nucleotides not matched to a gene: 7. The CDR3 sequence: CASSLGPSGTISYEQYF. The CDR3 DNA reads as TGCGCCAGCAGCTTGGGGCCTAGCGGGACCATCTCCTACGAGCAGTACTTC. The variable domain in full, completed from reference TRBV5-1 and TRBJ2-7, reads KAGVTQTPRYLIKTRGQQVTLSCSPISGHRSVSWYQQTPGQGLQFLFEYFSETQRNKGNFPGRFSGRQFSNSRSEMNVSTLELGDSALYLCASSLGPSGTISYEQYFGPGTRLTVT.

The genes are TRBV7-6 and TRBJ1-2; a weak D match, TRBD1 (6 bases). Germline V gives CDR1 SGHVS, CDR2 FNYEAQ. The CDR3 has 17 amino acids. Trimming stripped 2 bases from V and 3 bases from J, with 19 bases between. The chain's CDR3 is CASSLQVASGADYGYTF. In DNA form, the CDR3 reads TGTGCCAGCAGCTTACAAGTGGCGTCAGGGGCTGACTATGGCTACACCTTC.

This chain connects TRBV4-3 to TRBJ1-4; D may be TRBD1 (5 bases). This CDR3 region has 16 residues. V lost 0 bases and J 7 bases, leaving 15 bases between the germline ends. CDR1 is LGHNA and CDR2 is YSLEER in the germline V gene. Here the CDR3 reads CASSQEGHLGGEKLFF. The CDR3 coding sequence is TGCGCCAGCAGCCAAGAAGGGCACCTTGGGGGTGAAAAACTGTTTTTT.

The rearrangement links TRBV15 to TRBJ2-3; D remains unclear. Germline V gene sequence: CDR1 LNHNV, CDR2 YYDKDF (reference sequence). Trimming took 4 bases from V and 3 from J, leaving 14 bases between them. CDR3 length: 15 amino acids. CDR3 in DNA: TGTGCCACCAGCACCCCGCAGTCTGGGACAGATACGCAGTATTTT. It yields the protein CATSTPQSGTDTQYF.

The chain is built from TRBV5-1 and TRBJ2-7; maybe TRBD1 (7 bases). The CDR3 runs to 14 residues. The germline V gene encodes CDR1 SGHRS and CDR2 YFSETQ. Between the trimmed V and J ends, which lost 4 bases and 6 bases, there was a span of 17 bases. The CDR3 here is CASSPGTARGEQYF. Here the CDR3 DNA reads TGCGCCAGCAGCCCGGGGACAGCGCGGGGCGAGCAGTACTTC.

V is TRBV5-4 and J is TRBJ1-2, with 7 bases aligning to TRBD1. Germline trimming cut 1 base from V and 6 bases from J; bases unmatched to any gene: 6. The CDR3 contains 14 residues. CDR1 is SGHNT and CDR2 is YYREEE in the germline V gene (reference sequence). CDR3 amino acids: CASSLLTGDHGYTF. CDR3 nucleotides: TGTGCCAGCAGCTTGCTTACAGGGGACCATGGCTACACCTTC.

The V call is TRBV7-9, the J call TRBJ2-1; 7 bases are a match to TRBD2. CDR3 length: 17 residues. Germline V gene lookup returns CDR1 SEHNR and CDR2 FQNEAQ (reference sequence). After removal of 5 bases from V and 8 bases from J, the junction contained 18 bases not matched to a gene. The CDR3 nucleotides are TGTGCCAGCAGCCCCTTCTCGGGAGGCCAGCTTTGGGATGAGCAGTTCTTC. This gives the protein CASSPFSGGQLWDEQFF.

V gene TRBV30 combines with J gene TRBJ1-4; possibly TRBD1 for D (6 bases). Trimming took off 2 bases at V and 4 bases at J, with 11 bases between the two ends. Germline CDR1 is GTSNPN and CDR2 is SVGIG (reference sequence). The length of the CDR3 is 14 residues. CDR3 nucleotides: TGTGCCTGGAGTCGAGAGGGGGGTAATGAAAAACTGTTTTTT. It translates to CAWSREGGNEKLFF.

The chain uses TRBV5-4 and TRBJ2-7, with a possible D match to TRBD2 (5 bases). The CDR3 sequence is 14 residues long. V was clipped by 4 bases and J by 1 base, with 12 bases between them. CDR1 is SGHNT and CDR2 is YYREEE in the germline V gene (reference sequence). The CDR3 coding sequence is TGTGCCAGCAGCCCAGAGGGATTTTCCTACGAGCAGTACTTC. Amino acid sequence: CASSPEGFSYEQYF.

J is TRBJ1-1 and V is TRBV6-5; D unresolved. The germline V gene encodes CDR1 MNHEY and CDR2 SVGAGI. The CDR3 runs 15 residues. V was shortened by 5 bases and J by 0 bases, with 13 bases between the two germline ends. The CDR3 here is CASSTRPWMNTEAFF. As DNA, the CDR3 is TGTGCCAGCAGTACAAGACCTTGGATGAACACTGAAGCTTTCTTT.

This sequence joins TRBV9 and TRBJ2-7; the D is unclear. CDR3 length: 14 amino acids. With 0 bases removed from V and 3 bases from J, the gap between germline ends came to 10 bases. Germline loops: CDR1 SGDLS, CDR2 YYNGEE. This CDR3 reads CASSVDPQSYEQYF. The CDR3 bases are TGTGCCAGCAGCGTAGATCCACAGAGCTACGAGCAGTACTTC.

The chain carries TRBV6-5 and TRBJ2-7; a possible D gene is TRBD2 (6 bases). The germline V gene has CDR1 MNHEY and CDR2 SVGAGI. The CDR3 runs 11 residues. V was clipped by 8 bases and J by 3 bases, with 8 bases between them. CDR3 in DNA: TGTGCCAGCCGGGACTTCTACGAGCAGTACTTC. Translation gives CASRDFYEQYF.

This chain connects TRBV7-9 to TRBJ2-7; possible D gene TRBD2, 6 bases. The germline CDR1 and CDR2 sequences are SEHNR and FQNEAQ (reference sequence). V was clipped by 3 bases and J by 2 bases, with 11 bases between them. The CDR3 spans 14 residues. The CDR3, as DNA: TGTGCCAGCAGCTTGGGACTTCGGCCCTACGAGCAGTACTTC. This encodes CASSLGLRPYEQYF.

This chain joins TRBV6-6 and TRBJ1-1; no clear D gene. This CDR3 has 13 residues. Trimming took 5 bases from V and 11 from J, leaving 18 bases between them. Germline assignment: CDR1 MNHNY and CDR2 SVGAGI (reference sequence). The CDR3 DNA sequence: TGTGCCAGCAGTCAAGGACTCGGAGATCGGGCTTTCTTT. This codes for CASSQGLGDRAFF.

The rearrangement joins TRBV6-1 to TRBJ1-1; 7 bases align to TRBD1. CDR3 length: 15 amino acids. V was clipped by 2 bases and J by 1 base; unmatched bases: 4. Germline values: CDR1 MNHNS, CDR2 SASEGT. Here the CDR3 DNA reads TGTGCCAGCAGTGAACCAGGGGGGGCGAACACTGAAGCTTTCTTT. It codes for CASSEPGGANTEAFF.

The CDR3 sequence: CASSFDRYTDTQYF. CDR3 nucleotides: TGTGCCAGCAGCTTCGACAGGTACACAGATACGCAGTATTTT. V usage is TRBV7-9 and J usage is TRBJ2-3; D might be TRBD1 (6 bases). The CDR3 is 14 amino acids. CDR1 SEHNR and CDR2 FQNEAQ come from the germline V gene (reference sequence). The V end was cut by 3 bases, the J end by 2 bases, with 9 bases between.

The V and J genes are TRBV7-2 and TRBJ1-1; D uncertain. Germline lookup yields CDR1 SGHTA and CDR2 FQGNSA. Trimming removed 4 bases at V and 4 bases at J, with 13 bases between. CDR3 length: 14 amino acids. The CDR3 reads CASSSAGSGTEAFF. CDR3 coding DNA: TGTGCCAGCAGCTCTGCGGGGTCCGGCACTGAAGCTTTCTTT.

J is TRBJ2-5 and V is TRBV5-3, with D unresolved. TRBV5-3 is treated as an ORF (open reading frame) with a function not yet certain. V was clipped by 4 bases and J by 0 bases, with 13 bases between them. This CDR3 contains 15 residues. The CDR3 region has the DNA TGTGCCAGAAGCAGCTACGCCGGGTACCAAGAGACCCAGTACTTC. Amino acids: CARSSYAGYQETQYF.

The J gene is TRBJ2-2, the V gene TRBV21-1; TRBD1, the D gene given by the table, was not confirmed from the DNA. TRBV21-1 has pseudogene status. This CDR3 contains 13 residues. Written as DNA, the CDR3 is TGTGCCAGCAGCACAGGGGGGACCGGGGAGCTGTTTTTT. It specifies CASSTGGTGELFF.

This chain uses TRBV7-3 with TRBJ2-3; D is unresolved. This CDR3 region has 16 residues. Trimming took off 3 bases at V and 1 base at J, with 14 bases between the two ends. Germline V gene sequence: CDR1 SGHTA, CDR2 FQGTGA. This CDR3 reads CASSLSVDPGTDTQYF. The CDR3 region has the DNA TGTGCCAGCAGCTTGAGCGTGGATCCCGGCACAGATACGCAGTATTTT.

V gene TRBV5-8 combines with J gene TRBJ2-5; 10 bases match TRBD1. The J segment lost 5 bases and the V segment lost 6 bases, leaving 10 bases of the junction unmatched. CDR1 SGHTS and CDR2 YDEGEE come from the germline V gene. This CDR3 is built from 15 residues. This CDR3 reads CASTRGTGDSETQYF. DNA of the CDR3: TGTGCCAGCACCAGGGGGACAGGGGATTCGGAGACCCAGTACTTC.

The CDR3 DNA follows: TGCGCCAGCAGCCAGGGGACAGGGGATGGAAACACCATATATTTT. Protein product: CASSQGTGDGNTIYF. The chain links TRBV4-3 to TRBJ1-3, with 10 bases fitting TRBD1. The CDR3 has 15 residues. V lost 3 bases, J lost 3 bases, and 2 bases stayed unmatched. The germline V gene has CDR1 LGHNA and CDR2 YSLEER.

V and J are TRBV29-1 and TRBJ2-2; no definite D call. The germline CDR1 and CDR2 sequences are SQVTM and ANQGSEA. The V end was cut by 2 bases, the J end by 4 bases, with 8 bases between. The CDR3 covers 13 residues. The CDR3 protein is CSVESSATGELFF. The DNA for the CDR3 is TGCAGCGTTGAAAGCAGTGCCACCGGGGAGCTGTTTTTT.